The 10 T cell receptor beta chains given below trace back to one sample, sequenced in a study of blood T cell repertoires in COVID-19. Measured with immunoSEQ multiplex PCR; TCRdb has only the in-frame clones, and not every one. Of hundreds of thousands of clones in the sample, 80% to 90% were seen once. Sequencing used PBMCs or T cells enriched from blood (not recorded which). The source of these receptors is a woman between 18 and 29 years old who had recovered from COVID-19.

The rearrangement joins TRBV19 to TRBJ2-1; 11 bases line up with TRBD1. CDR3 length: 17 amino acids. The V gene's germline CDR1 is LNHDA and CDR2 SQIVND (reference sequence). With 5 bases clipped from V and 6 bases from J, the junction kept 12 bases outside the gene matches. The CDR3 nucleotides are TGTGCCAGTAGTCCGTCCCTCGGGACAGGGGGAAGCAATGAGCAGTTCTTC. Encoded protein: CASSPSLGTGGSNEQFF.

V gene TRBV20-1 combines with J gene TRBJ1-2, with 9 bases fitting TRBD1. This CDR3 has 14 amino acids. Germline V lookup: CDR1 DFQATT, CDR2 SNEGSKA (reference sequence). Trimming cost V 3 bases and J 3 bases; bases outside gene matches: 5. The CDR3 nucleotides are TGCAGTGCTAGTTACAGGGGGCCCTACTATGGCTACACCTTC. It yields the protein CSASYRGPYYGYTF.

The rearrangement uses TRBV27 and TRBJ1-6; the D gene is possibly TRBD1 (5 bases). CDR1 and CDR2 from the germline V gene are MNHEY and SMNVEV (reference sequence). This CDR3 contains 14 residues. V was shortened by 5 bases and J by 13 bases, with 18 bases between the two germline ends. CDR3 sequence: CASSPTGAIGPLHF. The DNA of the CDR3 is TGTGCCAGCAGTCCTACTGGGGCCATAGGGCCCCTCCACTTT.

In this sample, this clone turned up a few times. V gene TRBV6-5 combines with J gene TRBJ2-7; possibly TRBD1 for D (6 bases). This CDR3 contains 15 residues. Trimming took off 4 bases at V and 1 base at J, with 14 bases between the two ends. Germline V lookup: CDR1 MNHEY, CDR2 SVGAGI. CDR3 DNA: TGTGCCAGCAGTTCCGACAGGTTTAGGTCCTACGAGCAGTACTTC. Translated: CASSSDRFRSYEQYF.

This chain joins TRBV28 and TRBJ2-2, with a weak D call TRBD2 (6 bases). Germline CDR1 is MDHEN and CDR2 is SYDVKM. This CDR3 has 14 amino acids. Trimming took 5 bases from V and 4 from J, leaving 11 bases between them. This CDR3 reads CASSPGLTTGELFF. DNA for the CDR3: TGTGCCAGCAGTCCCGGACTAACCACCGGGGAGCTGTTTTTT.

Only one count was recorded for this clone. This sequence joins TRBV6-1 and TRBJ1-5; no definite D call. Per germline, CDR1 MNHNS and CDR2 SASEGT. Trimming pared 1 base from V and 0 bases from J, leaving 7 bases between. The CDR3 runs to 15 residues. CDR3 sequence reads: CASSEETDSNQPQHF. The CDR3 DNA follows: TGTGCCAGCAGTGAAGAAACAGATAGCAATCAGCCCCAGCATTTT.

This chain joins TRBV5-4 and TRBJ1-2; the D gene is possibly TRBD1 (6 bases). Trimming shortened V by 4 bases and J by 6 bases, and 19 bases separated the two germline ends. This CDR3 is 15 amino acids long. Germline assignment: CDR1 SGHNT and CDR2 YYREEE (reference sequence). CDR3 DNA sequence: TGTGCCAGCAGCCCGGCGAGGCAGGGGAAGGATGGCTACACCTTC. It specifies CASSPARQGKDGYTF. Full variable domain (remainder filled in from reference TRBV5-4 and TRBJ1-2): ETGVTQSPTHLIKTRGQQVTLRCSSQSGHNTVSWYQQALGQGPQFIFQYYREEENGRGNFPPRFSGLQFPNYSSELNVNALELDDSALYLCASSPARQGKDGYTFGSGTRLTVV.

The genes are TRBV2 and TRBJ2-1; D is ambiguous. The CDR3 contains 15 residues. Germline V gene sequence: CDR1 SNHLY, CDR2 FYNNEI. Deletions cut 6 bases from V and 2 bases from J, with 14 bases between. The DNA of the CDR3 is TGTGCCAGCAGGGTTATAGCTAATGCCTACAATGAGCAGTTCTTC. It is translated as CASRVIANAYNEQFF.

This chain connects TRBV30 to TRBJ1-2; TRBD1 is a possible D gene (6 bases). The CDR3 runs to 14 residues. Germline V CDR1 and CDR2: GTSNPN, SVGIG (reference sequence). With 4 bases removed from V and 2 bases from J, the gap between germline ends came to 14 bases. CDR3 in amino acids: CAWNPTGSNYGYTF. As DNA, the CDR3 is TGTGCCTGGAACCCCACAGGGAGCAACTATGGCTACACCTTC.

V gene TRBV23-1 combines with J gene TRBJ2-5; TRBD2 might be the D (5 bases). TRBV23-1 is assigned to the ORF class and has an uncertain function. The ends were cut back, 0 bases at V and 5 bases at J, with 13 bases in the middle. The length of the CDR3 is 15 residues. DNA for the CDR3: TGCGCCAGCAGTCAATCGGATCGGGGTGGGGAGACCCAGTACTTC. Its protein is CASSQSDRGGETQYF.